The clone carrying this T cell receptor beta chain has more than one count but fewer than ten. Deletions cut 5 bases from V and 4 bases from J, with 17 bases between. Germline V gives CDR1 SQVTM, CDR2 ANQGSEA. The CDR3 has 14 residues. The source of the sample is a study of blood T cell repertoires in COVID-19. At the level of the study: Sources were T cells, B-cell-depleted T cells, or PBMCs; the material itself was cDNA or gDNA.

Patients from Seattle were sampled longitudinally, starting during active infection. Per the original data handling: From reference gene primer amplification, estimates of nucleated cell counts were derived. Libraries were prepared by immunoSEQ multiplex PCR; TCRdb keeps only in-frame clonotypes and omits some of them. The DNA gave D and trimming, while V, J and clone size come from that table. The sample has about 34,000 clones, over 70% seen once. The J gene is TRBJ1-1, the V gene TRBV29-1, with D perhaps matching TRBD1 (6 bases). This sequence originates from a man in his 70s with COVID-19, enrolled during active disease. The sample taken for sequencing was peripheral blood. The CDR3 nucleotides read TGCAGCGTTCCCCCCATCAGGGGTCCCACTGAAGCTTTCTTT. Residues: CSVPPIRGPTEAFF.